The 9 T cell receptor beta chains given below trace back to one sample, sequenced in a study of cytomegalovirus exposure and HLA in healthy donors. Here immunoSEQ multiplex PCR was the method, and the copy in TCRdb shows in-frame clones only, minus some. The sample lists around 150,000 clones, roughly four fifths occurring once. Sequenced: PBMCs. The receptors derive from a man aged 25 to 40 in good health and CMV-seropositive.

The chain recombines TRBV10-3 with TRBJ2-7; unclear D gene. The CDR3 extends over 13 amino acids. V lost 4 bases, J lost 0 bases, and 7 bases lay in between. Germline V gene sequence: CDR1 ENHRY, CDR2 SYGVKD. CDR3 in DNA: TGTGCCATCAGTGTTGCGGACTCCTACGAGCAGTACTTC. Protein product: CAISVADSYEQYF.

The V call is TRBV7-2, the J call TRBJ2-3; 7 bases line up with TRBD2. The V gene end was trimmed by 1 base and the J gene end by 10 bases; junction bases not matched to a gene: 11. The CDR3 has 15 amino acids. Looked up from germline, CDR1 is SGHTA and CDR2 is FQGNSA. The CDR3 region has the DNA TGTGCCAGCAGCTTAGGCGGCAGTGCTAGCGGCTCGCAGTATTTT. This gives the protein CASSLGGSASGSQYF.

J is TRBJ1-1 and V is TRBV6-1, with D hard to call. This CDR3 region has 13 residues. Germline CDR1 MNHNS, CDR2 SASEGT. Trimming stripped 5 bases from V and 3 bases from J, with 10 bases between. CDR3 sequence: CASSPRQHTEAFF. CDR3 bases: TGTGCCAGCAGTCCTCGACAACACACTGAAGCTTTCTTT.

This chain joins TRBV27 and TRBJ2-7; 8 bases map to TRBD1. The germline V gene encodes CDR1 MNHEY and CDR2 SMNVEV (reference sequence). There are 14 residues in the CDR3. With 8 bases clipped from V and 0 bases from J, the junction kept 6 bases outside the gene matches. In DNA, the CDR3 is TGTGCCAGCCTCCGGGACAGGAGCTCCTACGAGCAGTACTTC. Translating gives CASLRDRSSYEQYF.

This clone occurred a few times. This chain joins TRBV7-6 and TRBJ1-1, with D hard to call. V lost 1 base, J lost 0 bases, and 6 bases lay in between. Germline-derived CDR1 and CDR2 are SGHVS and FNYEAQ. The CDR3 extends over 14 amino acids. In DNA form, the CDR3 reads TGTGCCAGCAGCTTAGGTCAGGTGAACACTGAAGCTTTCTTT. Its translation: CASSLGQVNTEAFF.

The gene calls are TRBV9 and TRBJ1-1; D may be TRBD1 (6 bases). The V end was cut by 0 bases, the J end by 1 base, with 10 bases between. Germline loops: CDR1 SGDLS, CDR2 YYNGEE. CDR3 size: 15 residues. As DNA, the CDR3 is TGTGCCAGCAGCGTAGAACCAGGGGCGAACACTGAAGCTTTCTTT. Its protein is CASSVEPGANTEAFF.

The CDR3 DNA sequence: TGTGCCAGCAGCCCCCCCACAGGGGCGGCGCAGTACTTC. Its protein is CASSPPTGAAQYF. V is TRBV7-6 and J is TRBJ2-7; 7 nucleotides match TRBD1. The CDR3 is made up of 13 amino acids. V dropped 5 bases and J dropped 9; count of bases not matched to a gene: 10. The V gene's germline CDR1 is SGHVS and CDR2 FNYEAQ.

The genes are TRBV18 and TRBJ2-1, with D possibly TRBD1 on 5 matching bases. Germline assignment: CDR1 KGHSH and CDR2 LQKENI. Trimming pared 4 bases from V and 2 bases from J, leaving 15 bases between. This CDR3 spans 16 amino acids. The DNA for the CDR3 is TGTGCCAGCTCACATGCCGCAGGGATGGCCTACAATGAGCAGTTCTTC. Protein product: CASSHAAGMAYNEQFF.

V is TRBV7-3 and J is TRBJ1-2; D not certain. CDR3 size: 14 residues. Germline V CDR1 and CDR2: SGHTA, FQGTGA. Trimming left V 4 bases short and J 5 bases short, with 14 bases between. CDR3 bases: TGTGCCAGCAGCTGGAATGACCTCGGGTATGGCTACACCTTC. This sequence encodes CASSWNDLGYGYTF.